This T cell receptor (beta chain) was recorded in a study of shared T cell receptors in the human thymus. The assay was immunoSEQ multiplex PCR, and TCRdb's table has in-frame clones only and misses some. The sample includes roughly 700,000 clones, around 87% of them seen just once. Per the germline V gene, CDR1 is SGHDN and CDR2 is FVKESK. Losses at the gene ends were 0 bases for V and 8 bases for J; bases not matched to a gene: 1. CDR3 length equals 14 residues. Another study also made use of these data, one on human thymus T cells. From that report: Related reports documented highly overlapping thymic repertoires among unrelated individuals.

This clonotype was sampled from a boy under two years old with a congenital heart defect. The specimen was thymocytes. This chain links TRBV14 with TRBJ2-3, with 11 bases that match TRBD2. CDR3 amino acids: CASSQELAGATQYF. CDR3 in DNA: TGTGCCAGCAGCCAAGAACTAGCGGGAGCTACGCAGTATTTT.